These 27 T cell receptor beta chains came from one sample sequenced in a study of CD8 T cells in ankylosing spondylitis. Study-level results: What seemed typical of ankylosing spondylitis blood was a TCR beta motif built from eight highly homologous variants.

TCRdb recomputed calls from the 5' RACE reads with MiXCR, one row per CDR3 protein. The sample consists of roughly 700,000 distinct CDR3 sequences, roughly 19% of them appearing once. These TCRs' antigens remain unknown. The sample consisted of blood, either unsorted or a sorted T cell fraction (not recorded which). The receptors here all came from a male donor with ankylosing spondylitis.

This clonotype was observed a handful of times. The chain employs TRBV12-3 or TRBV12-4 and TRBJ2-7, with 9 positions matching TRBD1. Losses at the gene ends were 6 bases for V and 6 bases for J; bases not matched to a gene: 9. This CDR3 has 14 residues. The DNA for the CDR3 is TGTGCCAGCAGACAAGCGGGACAGGGACCCGAGCAGTACTTC. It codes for CASRQAGQGPEQYF.

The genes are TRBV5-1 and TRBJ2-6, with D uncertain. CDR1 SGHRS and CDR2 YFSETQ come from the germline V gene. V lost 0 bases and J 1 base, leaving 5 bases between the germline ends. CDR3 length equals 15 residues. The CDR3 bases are TGCGCCAGCAGCTTGGGCCATTCTGGGGCCAACGTCCTGACTTTC. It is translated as CASSLGHSGANVLTF.

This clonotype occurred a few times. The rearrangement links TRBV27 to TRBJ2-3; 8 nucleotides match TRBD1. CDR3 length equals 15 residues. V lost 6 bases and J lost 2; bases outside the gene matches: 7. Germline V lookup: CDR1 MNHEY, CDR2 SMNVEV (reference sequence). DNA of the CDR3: TGTGCCAGCAGCCTGACAGGGGCGCTCACAGATACGCAGTATTTT. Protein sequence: CASSLTGALTDTQYF.

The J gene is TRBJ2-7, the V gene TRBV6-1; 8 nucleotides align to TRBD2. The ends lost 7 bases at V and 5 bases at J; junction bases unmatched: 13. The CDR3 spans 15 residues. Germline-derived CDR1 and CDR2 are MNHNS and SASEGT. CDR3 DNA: TGTGCCAGCACGCGCGGGGCGGGAGGTTCCGACGAGCAGTACTTC. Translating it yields CASTRGAGGSDEQYF.

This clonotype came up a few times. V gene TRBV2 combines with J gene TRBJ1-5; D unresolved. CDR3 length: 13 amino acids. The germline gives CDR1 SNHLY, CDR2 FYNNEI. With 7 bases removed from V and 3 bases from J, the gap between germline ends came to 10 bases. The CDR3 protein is CASKRTANQPQHF. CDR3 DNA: TGTGCCAGCAAACGTACAGCCAATCAGCCCCAGCATTTT.

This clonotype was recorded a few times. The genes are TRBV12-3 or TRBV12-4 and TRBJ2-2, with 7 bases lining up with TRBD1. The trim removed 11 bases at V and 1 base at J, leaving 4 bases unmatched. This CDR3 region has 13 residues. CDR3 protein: CASWDRNTGELFF. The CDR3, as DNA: TGTGCCTCATGGGACAGGAACACCGGGGAGCTGTTTTTT.

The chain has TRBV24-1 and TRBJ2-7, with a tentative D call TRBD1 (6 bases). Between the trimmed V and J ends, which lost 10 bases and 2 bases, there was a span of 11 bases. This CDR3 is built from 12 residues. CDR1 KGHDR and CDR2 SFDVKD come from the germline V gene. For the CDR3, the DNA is TGTGCCACGGTTACAGGGACCTACGAGCAGTACTTC. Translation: CATVTGTYEQYF.

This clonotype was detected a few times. Here the CDR3 DNA reads TGTGCCAGCAGCTTGGCAGGAGACGATGAGCAGTTCTTC. As protein: CASSLAGDDEQFF. This chain connects TRBV5-6 to TRBJ2-1; D gene uncertain. Trimming pared 0 bases from V and 8 bases from J, leaving 9 bases between. Germline V gene lookup returns CDR1 SGHDT and CDR2 YYEEEE. CDR3 length: 13 residues.

CDR3 bases: TGTGCCAGCAGCTTGGAAGCCCGCACAGGGGTGAACACTGAAGCTTTCTTT. This gives the protein CASSLEARTGVNTEAFF. The V gene is TRBV5-6, the J gene TRBJ1-1; TRBD1 matches at 7 bases. Trimming removed 0 bases from V and 0 bases from J; junction bases left unmatched: 8. Germline values: CDR1 SGHDT, CDR2 YYEEEE. The CDR3 sequence is 17 residues long.

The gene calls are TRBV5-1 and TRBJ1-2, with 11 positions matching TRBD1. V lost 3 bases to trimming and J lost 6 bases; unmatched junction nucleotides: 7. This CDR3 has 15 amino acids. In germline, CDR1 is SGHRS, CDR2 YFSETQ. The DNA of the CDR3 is TGCGCCAGCAGCTCCTGGACAGGGGGCGCTGATGGCTACACCTTC. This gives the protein CASSSWTGGADGYTF. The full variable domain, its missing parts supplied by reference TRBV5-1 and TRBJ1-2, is KAGVTQTPRYLIKTRGQQVTLSCSPISGHRSVSWYQQTPGQGLQFLFEYFSETQRNKGNFPGRFSGRQFSNSRSEMNVSTLELGDSALYLCASSSWTGGADGYTFGSGTRLTVV.

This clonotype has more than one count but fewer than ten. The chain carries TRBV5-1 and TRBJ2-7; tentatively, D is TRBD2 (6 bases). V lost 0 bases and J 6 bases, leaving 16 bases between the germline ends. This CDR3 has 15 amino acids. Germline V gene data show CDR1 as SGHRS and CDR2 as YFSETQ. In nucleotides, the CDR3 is TGCGCCAGCAGCTTGGAGGGGTACCCCGGGAGCGAGCAGTACTTC. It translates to CASSLEGYPGSEQYF.

In nucleotides, the CDR3 is TGCAGTGCGCCCACCAGTAGGGGGGCCACCGGGGAGCTGTTTTTT. Protein sequence: CSAPTSRGATGELFF. V usage is TRBV20-1 and J usage is TRBJ2-2; D might be TRBD1 or TRBD2, each matching 6 bases. The V gene's germline CDR1 is DFQATT and CDR2 SNEGSKA (reference sequence). The CDR3 contains 15 residues. V lost 6 bases and J 4 bases, leaving 18 bases between the germline ends.

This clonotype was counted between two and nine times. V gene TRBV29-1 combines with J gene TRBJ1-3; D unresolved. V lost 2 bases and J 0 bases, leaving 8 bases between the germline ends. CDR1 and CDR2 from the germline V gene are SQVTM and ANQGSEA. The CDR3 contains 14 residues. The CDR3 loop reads CSVEWASSGNTIYF. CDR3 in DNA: TGCAGCGTTGAATGGGCCAGCTCTGGAAACACCATATATTTT.

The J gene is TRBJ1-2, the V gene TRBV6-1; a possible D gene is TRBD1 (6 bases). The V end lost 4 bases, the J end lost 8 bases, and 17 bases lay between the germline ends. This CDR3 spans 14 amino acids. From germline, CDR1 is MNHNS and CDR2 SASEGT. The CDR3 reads CASSAGARGGGYTF. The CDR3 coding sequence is TGTGCCAGCAGTGCGGGGGCCAGGGGAGGGGGCTACACCTTC.

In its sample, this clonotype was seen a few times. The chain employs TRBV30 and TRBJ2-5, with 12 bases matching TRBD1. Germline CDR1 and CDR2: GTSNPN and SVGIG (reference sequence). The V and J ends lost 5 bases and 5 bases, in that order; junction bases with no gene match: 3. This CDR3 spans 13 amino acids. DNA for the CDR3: TGTGCCTGGGAGGGACAGGGGGCGGAGACCCAGTACTTC. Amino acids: CAWEGQGAETQYF.

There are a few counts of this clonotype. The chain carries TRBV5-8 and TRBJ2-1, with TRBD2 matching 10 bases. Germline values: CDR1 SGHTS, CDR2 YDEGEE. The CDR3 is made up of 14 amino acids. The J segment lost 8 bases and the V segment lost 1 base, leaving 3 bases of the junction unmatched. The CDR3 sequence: CASSLTSGDDEQFF. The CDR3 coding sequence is TGTGCCAGCAGCTTGACTAGCGGGGACGATGAGCAGTTCTTC.

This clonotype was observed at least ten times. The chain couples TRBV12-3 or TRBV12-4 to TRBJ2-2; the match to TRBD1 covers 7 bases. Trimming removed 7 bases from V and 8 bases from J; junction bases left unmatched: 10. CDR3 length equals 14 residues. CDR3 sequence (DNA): TGTGCCAGCAACCCGGGACAGAGAATAGGGGAGCTGTTTTTT. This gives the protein CASNPGQRIGELFF.

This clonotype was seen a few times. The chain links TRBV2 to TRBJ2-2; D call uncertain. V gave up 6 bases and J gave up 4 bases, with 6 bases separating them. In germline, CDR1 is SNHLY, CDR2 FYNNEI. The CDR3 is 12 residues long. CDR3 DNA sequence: TGTGCCAGCAGGATCCTCACCGGGGAGCTGTTTTTT. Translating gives CASRILTGELFF.

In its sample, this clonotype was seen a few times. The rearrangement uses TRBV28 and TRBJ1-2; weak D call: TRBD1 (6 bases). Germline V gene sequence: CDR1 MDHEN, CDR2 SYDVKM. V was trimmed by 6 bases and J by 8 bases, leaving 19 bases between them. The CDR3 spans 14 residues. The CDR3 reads CASSPGGRGGGYTF. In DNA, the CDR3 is TGTGCCAGCAGCCCCGGGGGCAGGGGTGGAGGCTACACCTTC.

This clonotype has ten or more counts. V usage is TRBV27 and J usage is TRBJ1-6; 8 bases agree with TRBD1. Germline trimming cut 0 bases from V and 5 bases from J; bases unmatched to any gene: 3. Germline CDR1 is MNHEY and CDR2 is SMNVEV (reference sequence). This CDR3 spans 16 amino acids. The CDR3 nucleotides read TGTGCCAGCAGTTTATCGCCAGGGGGCGATAATTCACCCCTCCACTTT. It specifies CASSLSPGGDNSPLHF.

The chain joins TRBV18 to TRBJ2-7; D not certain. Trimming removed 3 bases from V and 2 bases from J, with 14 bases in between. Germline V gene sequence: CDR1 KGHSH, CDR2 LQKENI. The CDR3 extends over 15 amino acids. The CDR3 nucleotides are TGTGCCAGCTCACCCCCCCCGGACGGCACCTACGAGCAGTACTTC. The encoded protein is CASSPPPDGTYEQYF.

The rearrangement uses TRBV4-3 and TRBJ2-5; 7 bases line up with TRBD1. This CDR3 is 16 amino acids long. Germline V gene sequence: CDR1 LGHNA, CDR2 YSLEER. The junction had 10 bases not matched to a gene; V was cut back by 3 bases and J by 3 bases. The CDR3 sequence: CASSQRLDRAKETQYF. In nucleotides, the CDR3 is TGCGCCAGCAGCCAGCGATTAGACAGGGCTAAAGAGACCCAGTACTTC.

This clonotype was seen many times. Here the CDR3 reads CASSPTGSHTEAFF. CDR3 sequence (DNA): TGTGCCAGCAGTCCGACAGGGAGTCACACTGAAGCTTTCTTT. The genes are TRBV12-3 or TRBV12-4 and TRBJ1-1, with 7 nucleotides matching TRBD1. V was clipped by 5 bases and J by 3 bases; unmatched bases: 6. The CDR3 consists of 14 residues.

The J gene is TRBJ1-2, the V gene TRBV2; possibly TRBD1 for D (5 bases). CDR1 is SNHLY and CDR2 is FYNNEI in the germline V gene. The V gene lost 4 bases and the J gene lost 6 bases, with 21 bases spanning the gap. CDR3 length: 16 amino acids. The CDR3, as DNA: TGTGCCAGCAGTGTCCTCGGGGGGAAATCGGTAAATGGCTACACCTTC. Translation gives CASSVLGGKSVNGYTF.

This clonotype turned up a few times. CDR3: CASSSGTGPSSGANVLTF. Here the CDR3 DNA reads TGTGCCAGCAGCTCTGGGACAGGGCCAAGCTCTGGGGCCAACGTCCTGACTTTC. V usage is TRBV7-8 and J usage is TRBJ2-6; 9 bases fit TRBD1. Trimming took 4 bases from V and 0 from J; bases not matched to a gene: 7. Germline loops: CDR1 SGHVS, CDR2 FQNEAQ. This CDR3 region has 18 residues.

This chain's CDR3 is CATPPSSGANVLTF. CDR3 nucleotides: TGTGCCACCCCGCCCAGCTCTGGGGCCAACGTCCTGACTTTC. The chain links TRBV7-9 to TRBJ2-6; D is unresolved. CDR1 is SEHNR, CDR2 FQNEAQ, per germline (reference sequence). This CDR3 contains 14 residues. Deletions cut 10 bases from V and 0 bases from J, with 10 bases between.

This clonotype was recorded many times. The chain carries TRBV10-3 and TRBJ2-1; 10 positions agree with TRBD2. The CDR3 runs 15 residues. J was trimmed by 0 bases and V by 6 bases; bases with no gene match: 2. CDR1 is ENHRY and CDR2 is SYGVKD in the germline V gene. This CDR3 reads CAIRASGGSYNEQFF. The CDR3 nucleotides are TGTGCCATCAGAGCTAGCGGGGGCTCCTACAATGAGCAGTTCTTC.